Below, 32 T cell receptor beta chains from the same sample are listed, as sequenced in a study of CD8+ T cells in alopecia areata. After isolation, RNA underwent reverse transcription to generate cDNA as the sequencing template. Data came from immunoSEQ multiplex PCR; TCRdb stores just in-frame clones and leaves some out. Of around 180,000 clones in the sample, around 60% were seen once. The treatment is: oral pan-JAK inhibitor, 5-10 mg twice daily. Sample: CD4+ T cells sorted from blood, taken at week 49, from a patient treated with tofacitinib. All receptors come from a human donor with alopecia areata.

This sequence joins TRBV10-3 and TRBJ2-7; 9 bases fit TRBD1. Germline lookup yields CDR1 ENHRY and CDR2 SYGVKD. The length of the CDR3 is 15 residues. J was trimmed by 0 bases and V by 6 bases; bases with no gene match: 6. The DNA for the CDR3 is TGTGCCATCAGGACGGGACAGGGACCCTCCTACGAGCAGTACTTC. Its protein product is CAIRTGQGPSYEQYF.

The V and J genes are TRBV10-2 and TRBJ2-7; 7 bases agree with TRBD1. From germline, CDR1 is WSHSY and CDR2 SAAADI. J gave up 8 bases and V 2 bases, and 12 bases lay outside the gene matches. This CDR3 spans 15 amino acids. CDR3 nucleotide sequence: TGCGCCAGCAGTGAGCCCGGACAGGCGTATACCAAGCAGTACTTC. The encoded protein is CASSEPGQAYTKQYF.

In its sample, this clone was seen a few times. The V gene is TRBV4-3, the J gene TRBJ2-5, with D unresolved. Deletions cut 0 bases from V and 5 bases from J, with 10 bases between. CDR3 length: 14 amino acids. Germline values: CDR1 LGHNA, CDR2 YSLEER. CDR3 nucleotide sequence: TGCGCCAGCAGCCAAGATCGGAGCGTGGAGACCCAGTACTTC. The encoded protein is CASSQDRSVETQYF.

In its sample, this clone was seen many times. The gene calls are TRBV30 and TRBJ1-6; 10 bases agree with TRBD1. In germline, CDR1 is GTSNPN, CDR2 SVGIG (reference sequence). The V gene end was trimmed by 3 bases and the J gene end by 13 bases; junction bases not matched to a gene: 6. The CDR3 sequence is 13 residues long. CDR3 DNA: TGTGCCTGGAGGACAGGGGGCGCGGGCCCCCTCCACTTT. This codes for CAWRTGGAGPLHF.

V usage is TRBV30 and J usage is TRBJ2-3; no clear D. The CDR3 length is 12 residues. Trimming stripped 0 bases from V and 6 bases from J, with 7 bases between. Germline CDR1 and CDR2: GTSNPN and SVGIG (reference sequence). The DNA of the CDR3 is TGTGCCTGGAGTGTACTCCTGGATACGCAGTATTTT. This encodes CAWSVLLDTQYF.

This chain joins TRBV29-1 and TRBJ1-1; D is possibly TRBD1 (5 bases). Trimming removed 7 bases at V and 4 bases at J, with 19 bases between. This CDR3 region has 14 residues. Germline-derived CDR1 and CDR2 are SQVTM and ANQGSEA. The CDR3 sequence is CSAVDGQRGTEAFF. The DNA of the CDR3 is TGCAGCGCTGTTGACGGTCAGAGGGGCACTGAAGCTTTCTTT.

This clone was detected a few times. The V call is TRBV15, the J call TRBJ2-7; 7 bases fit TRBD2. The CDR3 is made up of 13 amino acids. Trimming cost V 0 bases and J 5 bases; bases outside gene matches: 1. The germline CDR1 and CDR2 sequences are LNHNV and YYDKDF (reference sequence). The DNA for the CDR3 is TGTGCCACCAGCAGAGATGCGGGGGACGAGCAGTACTTC. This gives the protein CATSRDAGDEQYF. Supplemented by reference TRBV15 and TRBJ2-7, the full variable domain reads DAMVIQNPRYQVTQFGKPVTLSCSQTLNHNVMYWYQQKSSQAPKLLFHYYDKDFNNEADTPDNFQSRRPNTSFCFLDIRSPGLGDTAMYLCATSRDAGDEQYFGPGTRLTVT.

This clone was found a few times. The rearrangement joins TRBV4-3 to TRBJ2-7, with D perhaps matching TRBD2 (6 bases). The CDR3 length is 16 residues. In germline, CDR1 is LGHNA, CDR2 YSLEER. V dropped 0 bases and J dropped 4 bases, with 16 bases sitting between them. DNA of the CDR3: TGCGCCAGCAGCCAAGAGGCAGGGAGGAACTCATACGAGCAGTACTTC. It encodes CASSQEAGRNSYEQYF.

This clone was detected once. This chain's CDR3 is CASSPDRETEAFF. In DNA form, the CDR3 reads TGTGCCAGCAGTCCAGACAGGGAAACTGAAGCTTTCTTT. V gene TRBV6-6 combines with J gene TRBJ1-1, with TRBD1 identical over 7 bases. Per germline, CDR1 MNHNY and CDR2 SVGAGI (reference sequence). CDR3 length equals 13 residues. V lost 5 bases, J lost 5 bases, and 5 bases stayed unmatched.

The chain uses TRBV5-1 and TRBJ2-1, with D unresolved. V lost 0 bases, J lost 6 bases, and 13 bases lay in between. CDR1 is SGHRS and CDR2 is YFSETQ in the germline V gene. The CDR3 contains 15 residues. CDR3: CASSLALPVSNEQFF. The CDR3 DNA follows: TGCGCCAGCAGCTTGGCGTTACCGGTCTCCAATGAGCAGTTCTTC.

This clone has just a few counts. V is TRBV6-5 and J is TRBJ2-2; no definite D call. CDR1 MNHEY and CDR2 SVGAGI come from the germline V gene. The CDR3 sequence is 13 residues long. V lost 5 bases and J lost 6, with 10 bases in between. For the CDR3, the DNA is TGTGCCAGCAGTGGCAACAAGGCCGGGGAGCTGTTTTTT. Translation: CASSGNKAGELFF.

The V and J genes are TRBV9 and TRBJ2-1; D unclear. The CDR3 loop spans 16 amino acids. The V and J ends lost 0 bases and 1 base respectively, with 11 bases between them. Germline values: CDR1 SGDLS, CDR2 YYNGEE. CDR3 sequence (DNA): TGTGCCAGCAGCGTAGGGACCTTCGGGTCCTACAATGAGCAGTTCTTC. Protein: CASSVGTFGSYNEQFF.

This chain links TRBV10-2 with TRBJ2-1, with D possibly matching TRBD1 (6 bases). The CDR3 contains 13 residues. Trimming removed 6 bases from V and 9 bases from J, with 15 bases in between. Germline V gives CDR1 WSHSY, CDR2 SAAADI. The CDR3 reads CASSETGNGEQFF. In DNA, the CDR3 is TGCGCCAGCAGCGAGACAGGAAACGGTGAGCAGTTCTTC.

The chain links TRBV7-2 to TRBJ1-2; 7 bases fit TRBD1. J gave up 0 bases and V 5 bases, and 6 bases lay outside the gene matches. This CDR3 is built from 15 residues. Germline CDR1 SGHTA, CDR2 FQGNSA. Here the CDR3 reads CASSMGDRPNYGYTF. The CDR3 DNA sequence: TGTGCCAGCAGCATGGGGGACAGACCTAACTATGGCTACACCTTC.

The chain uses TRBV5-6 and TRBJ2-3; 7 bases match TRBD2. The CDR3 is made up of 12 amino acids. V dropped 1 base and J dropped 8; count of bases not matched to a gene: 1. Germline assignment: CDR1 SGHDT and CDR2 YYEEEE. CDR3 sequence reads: CASSLPGGTQYF. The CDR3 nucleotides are TGTGCCAGCAGCTTGCCGGGGGGTACGCAGTATTTT.

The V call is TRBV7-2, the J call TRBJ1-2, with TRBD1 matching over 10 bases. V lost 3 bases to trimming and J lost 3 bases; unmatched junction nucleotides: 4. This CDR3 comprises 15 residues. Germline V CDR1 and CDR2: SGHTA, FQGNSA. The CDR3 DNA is TGTGCCAGCAGCTTTTCCGGGACAGGGGACTATGGCTACACCTTC. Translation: CASSFSGTGDYGYTF.

The CDR3 DNA reads TGTGCCTGGAGTTTAAACTCTGAAGCTTTCTTT. It encodes CAWSLNSEAFF. The chain joins TRBV30 to TRBJ1-1; no clear D. Trimming took 2 bases from V and 6 from J, leaving 7 bases between them. Germline V CDR1 and CDR2: GTSNPN, SVGIG (reference sequence). The CDR3 has 11 residues.

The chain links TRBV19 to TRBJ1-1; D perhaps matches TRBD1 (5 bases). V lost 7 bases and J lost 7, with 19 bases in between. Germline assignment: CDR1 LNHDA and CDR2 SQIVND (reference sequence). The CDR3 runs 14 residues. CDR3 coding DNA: TGTGCCAGTACAAGGGGCTCTGATTCAGGTGAAGCTTTCTTT. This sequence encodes CASTRGSDSGEAFF.

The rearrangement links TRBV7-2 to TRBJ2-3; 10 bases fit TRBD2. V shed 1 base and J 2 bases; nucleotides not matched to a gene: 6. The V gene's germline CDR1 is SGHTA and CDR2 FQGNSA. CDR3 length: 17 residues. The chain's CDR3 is CASSLVPGTSVTDTQYF. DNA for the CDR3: TGTGCCAGCAGCTTAGTACCCGGGACTAGCGTCACAGATACGCAGTATTTT.

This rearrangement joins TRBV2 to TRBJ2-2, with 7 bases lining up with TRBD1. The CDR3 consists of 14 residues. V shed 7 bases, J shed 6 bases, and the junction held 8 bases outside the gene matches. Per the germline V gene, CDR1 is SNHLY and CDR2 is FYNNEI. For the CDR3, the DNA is TGTGCCAGCATCGGCCAGGGGGTGCCCGGGGAGCTGTTTTTT. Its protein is CASIGQGVPGELFF.

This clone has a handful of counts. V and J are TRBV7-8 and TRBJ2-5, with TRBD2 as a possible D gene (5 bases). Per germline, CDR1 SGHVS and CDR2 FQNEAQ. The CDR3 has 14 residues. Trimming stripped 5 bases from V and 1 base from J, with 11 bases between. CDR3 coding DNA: TGTGCCAGCAGCCCTCGACTACGCCAAGAGACCCAGTACTTC. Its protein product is CASSPRLRQETQYF.

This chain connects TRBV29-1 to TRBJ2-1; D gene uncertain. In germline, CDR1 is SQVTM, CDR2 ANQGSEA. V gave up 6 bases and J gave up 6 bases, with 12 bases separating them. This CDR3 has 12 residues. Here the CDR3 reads CSVLQGANEQFF. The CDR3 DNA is TGCAGCGTCCTCCAAGGTGCCAATGAGCAGTTCTTC.

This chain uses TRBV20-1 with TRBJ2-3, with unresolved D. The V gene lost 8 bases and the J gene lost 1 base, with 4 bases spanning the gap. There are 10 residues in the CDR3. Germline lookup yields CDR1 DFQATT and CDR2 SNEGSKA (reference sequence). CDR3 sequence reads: CSPRTDTQYF. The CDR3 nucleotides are TGCAGTCCCCGCACAGATACGCAGTATTTT.

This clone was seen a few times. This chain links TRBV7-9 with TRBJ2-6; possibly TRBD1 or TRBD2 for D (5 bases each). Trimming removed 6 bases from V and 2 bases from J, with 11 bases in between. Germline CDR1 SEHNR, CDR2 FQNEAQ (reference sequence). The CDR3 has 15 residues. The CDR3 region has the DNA TGTGCCAGCAGGCAAGAGGGGACTGGGGCCAACGTCCTGACTTTC. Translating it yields CASRQEGTGANVLTF.

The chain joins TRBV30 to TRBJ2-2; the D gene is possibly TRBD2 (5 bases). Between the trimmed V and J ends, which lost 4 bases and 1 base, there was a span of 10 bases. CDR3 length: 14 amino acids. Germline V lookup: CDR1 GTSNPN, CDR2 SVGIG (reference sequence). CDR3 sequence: CAWTGLGNTGELFF. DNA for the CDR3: TGTGCCTGGACCGGACTTGGGAACACCGGGGAGCTGTTTTTT.

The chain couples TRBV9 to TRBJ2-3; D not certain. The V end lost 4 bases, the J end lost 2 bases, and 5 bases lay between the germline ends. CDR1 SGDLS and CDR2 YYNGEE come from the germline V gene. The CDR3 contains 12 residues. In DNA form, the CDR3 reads TGTGCCAGCAGCCTTCACACAGATACGCAGTATTTT. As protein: CASSLHTDTQYF.

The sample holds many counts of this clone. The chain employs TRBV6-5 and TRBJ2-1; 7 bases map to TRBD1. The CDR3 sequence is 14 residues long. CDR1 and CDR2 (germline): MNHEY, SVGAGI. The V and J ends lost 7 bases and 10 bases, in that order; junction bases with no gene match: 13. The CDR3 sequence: CASTHMRGREEQFF. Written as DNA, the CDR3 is TGTGCCAGCACCCACATGAGGGGGCGCGAGGAGCAGTTCTTC.

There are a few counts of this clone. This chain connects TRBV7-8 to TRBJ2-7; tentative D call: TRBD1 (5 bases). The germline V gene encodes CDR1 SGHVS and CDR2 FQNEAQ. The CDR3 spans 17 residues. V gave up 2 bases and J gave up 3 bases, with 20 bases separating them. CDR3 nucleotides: TGTGCCAGCAGCTTAAGTTCAGGAACAAGACAGCGCTACGAGCAGTACTTC. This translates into CASSLSSGTRQRYEQYF.

The CDR3 sequence is CASRRTGGYTDTQYF. The DNA of the CDR3 is TGTGCCAGCAGACGGACAGGGGGGTACACAGATACGCAGTATTTT. This chain links TRBV6-5 with TRBJ2-3; 10 nucleotides line up with TRBD1. Germline-derived CDR1 and CDR2 are MNHEY and SVGAGI. The CDR3 is 15 residues long. After removal of 6 bases from V and 2 bases from J, the junction contained 5 bases not matched to a gene.

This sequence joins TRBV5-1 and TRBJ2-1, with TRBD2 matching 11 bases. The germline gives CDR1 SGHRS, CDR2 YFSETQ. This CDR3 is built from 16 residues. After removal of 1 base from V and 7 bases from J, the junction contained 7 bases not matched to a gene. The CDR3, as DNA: TGCGCCAGCAGCTTGTGGGCTAGCGGGGGGCCGAATGAGCAGTTCTTC. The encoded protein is CASSLWASGGPNEQFF. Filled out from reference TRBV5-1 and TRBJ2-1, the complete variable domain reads KAGVTQTPRYLIKTRGQQVTLSCSPISGHRSVSWYQQTPGQGLQFLFEYFSETQRNKGNFPGRFSGRQFSNSRSEMNVSTLELGDSALYLCASSLWASGGPNEQFFGPGTRLTVL.

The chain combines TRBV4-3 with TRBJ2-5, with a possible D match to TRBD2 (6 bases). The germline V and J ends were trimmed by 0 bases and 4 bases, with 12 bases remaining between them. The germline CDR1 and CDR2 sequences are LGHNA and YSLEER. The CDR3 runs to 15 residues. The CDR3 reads CASSQESHGGETQYF. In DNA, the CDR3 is TGCGCCAGCAGCCAAGAGAGTCACGGGGGAGAGACCCAGTACTTC.

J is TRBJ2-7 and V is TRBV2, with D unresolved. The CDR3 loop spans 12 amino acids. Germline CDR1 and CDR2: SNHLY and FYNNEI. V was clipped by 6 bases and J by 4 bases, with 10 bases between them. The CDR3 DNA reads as TGTGCCAGCAGGACCCGGGCTTACGAGCAGTACTTC. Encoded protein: CASRTRAYEQYF.